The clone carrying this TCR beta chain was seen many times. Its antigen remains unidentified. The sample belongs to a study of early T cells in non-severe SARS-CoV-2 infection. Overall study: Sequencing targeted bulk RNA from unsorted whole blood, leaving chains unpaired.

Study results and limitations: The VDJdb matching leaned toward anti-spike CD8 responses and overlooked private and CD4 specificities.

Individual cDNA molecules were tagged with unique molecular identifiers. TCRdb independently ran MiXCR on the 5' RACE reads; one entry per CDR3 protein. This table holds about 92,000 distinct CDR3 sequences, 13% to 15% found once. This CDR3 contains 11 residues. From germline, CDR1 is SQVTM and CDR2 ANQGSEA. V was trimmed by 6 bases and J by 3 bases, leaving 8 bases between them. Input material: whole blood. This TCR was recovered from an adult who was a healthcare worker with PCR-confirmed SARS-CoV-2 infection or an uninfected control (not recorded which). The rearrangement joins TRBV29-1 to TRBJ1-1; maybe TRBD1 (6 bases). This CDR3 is CSVGGDTEAFF. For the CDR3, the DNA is TGCAGCGTAGGGGGGGACACTGAAGCTTTCTTT.